This T cell receptor (beta chain) was sequenced during a study of cytomegalovirus exposure and HLA in healthy donors. Germline loops: CDR1 MNHNY, CDR2 SVGAGI (reference sequence). The CDR3 length is 15 residues. V was cut by 2 bases and J by 4 bases, with 12 bases left in between. PCR used 60 Vbeta primers and 13 Jbeta primers. Only in-frame clones appear in the TCRdb table, and some are missing; sequencing was by immunoSEQ multiplex PCR. The sample consists of about 120,000 clones, 8% to 10% of them appearing once. The chain has TRBV6-6 and TRBJ2-1; a possible D gene is TRBD2 (5 bases). This TCR was recovered from a man under 40 in good health and CMV-seronegative. Material for sequencing was PBMCs. The chain's CDR3 is CASSYEVSVYNEQFF. CDR3 nucleotides: TGTGCCAGCAGTTACGAGGTTAGCGTTTACAATGAGCAGTTCTTC.